This T cell receptor (beta chain) was captured by sequencing in a study of cytomegalovirus exposure and HLA in healthy donors. 60 Vbeta and 13 Jbeta primers were used in PCR. Assay: immunoSEQ multiplex PCR; the TCRdb copy retains only in-frame clones and omits some. Here the sample spans about 190,000 clones, roughly four fifths being singletons. CDR1 and CDR2 from the germline V gene are MNHEY and SVGAGI. Trimming left V 2 bases short and J 4 bases short, with 11 bases between. The CDR3 spans 14 residues. Study-level results: Several V segments, TRBV6-2 and TRBV6-3 among them, could not be told apart and were dropped. Productive status was seen about 87% or about 30% of the time for most TCR beta V segments in an earlier analysis. Among TCR sequences, most were rare, though some public TCRs appeared in many donors.

In regard to this clone: Its antigen remains unidentified.

Donors counted as nominally healthy when sampled, yet unrecorded immune exposures were likely. The sequenced sample was PBMCs. The TCR comes from a woman aged 25 to 39 in good health and CMV-seropositive. The rearrangement joins TRBV6-5 to TRBJ1-1; D is unresolved. The CDR3: CASSYDGVGTEAFF. The CDR3, as DNA: TGTGCCAGCAGTTACGACGGGGTGGGCACTGAAGCTTTCTTT.